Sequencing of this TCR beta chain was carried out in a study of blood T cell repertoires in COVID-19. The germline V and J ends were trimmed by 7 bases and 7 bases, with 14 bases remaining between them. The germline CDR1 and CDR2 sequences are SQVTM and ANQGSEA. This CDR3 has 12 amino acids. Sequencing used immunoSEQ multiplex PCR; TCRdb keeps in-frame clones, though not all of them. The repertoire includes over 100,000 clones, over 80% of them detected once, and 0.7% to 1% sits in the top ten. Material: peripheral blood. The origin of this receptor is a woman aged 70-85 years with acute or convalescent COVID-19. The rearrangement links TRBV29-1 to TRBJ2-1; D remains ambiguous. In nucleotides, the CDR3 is TGCAGCGGGTTAGAGGCTCAGAATGAGCAGTTCTTC. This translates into CSGLEAQNEQFF.